This T cell receptor beta chain was recorded in a study of T-cell memory formation after mild COVID-19. Many counts were recorded for this clonotype. This CDR3 is 14 amino acids long. Germline V CDR1 and CDR2: SGHTA, FQGNSA. Trimming cost V 3 bases and J 5 bases; bases outside gene matches: 6. TCRdb recomputed calls from the 5' RACE reads with MiXCR, one row per CDR3 protein. The data show roughly 310,000 distinct CDR3 sequences, roughly 15% seen once. The sequenced material came from PBMCs or a T cell subset sorted from them (not recorded which). The V gene is TRBV7-2, the J gene TRBJ1-1, with 7 positions matching TRBD1. This receptor was identified in a man younger than 35 who had mild COVID-19 (a few samples of this study predate the infection). Cell type and time point are not known. The CDR3 loop is CASSLDRIGTEAFF. CDR3 DNA sequence: TGTGCCAGCAGCTTGGACAGGATTGGTACTGAAGCTTTCTTT.